This TCR beta chain stems from a study of T cell responses to AZD1222 COVID-19 vaccine. On this clone itself: As yet, its antigen is unknown.

Sequencing was performed with immunoSEQ multiplex PCR; in TCRdb, only in-frame clones are kept and a portion is missing. The data contain approximately 190,000 clones, roughly 93% of them singletons. The germline V gene has CDR1 MGHDK and CDR2 SYGVNS. Trimming took 6 bases from V and 1 from J, leaving 12 bases between them. The CDR3 runs to 14 residues. Study results and limitations: White British people made up most donors, females outnumbered males, and clonal diversity was possibly underestimated. In all cases, repertoires were sampled only after the peak T cell response.

V gene TRBV25-1 combines with J gene TRBJ1-2, with a possible D match to TRBD1 (5 bases). The receptor comes from an adult in good health. Material: peripheral blood, obtained on day 0 of AZD1222 vaccination. DNA for the CDR3: TGTGCCAGCAGCAATACAGGAGATAACTATGGCTACACCTTC. Its protein is CASSNTGDNYGYTF.